The 18 T cell receptor beta chains below all came from one sample that was sequenced in a study of blood T cells in healthy people across ages. For the second PCR, which ran for about 7 to 12 cycles, a sample-barcoded 5' primer and a J-beta primer mix were used. TCRdb reanalysed the 5' RACE reads using MiXCR and keeps one entry per CDR3 protein. The sample lists about 1.7 million distinct CDR3 sequences; approximately 28% were seen once. What was sequenced was blood. The receptors come from a woman younger than 45 in good health.

This clonotype was detected only once. A much larger clone lies one base from this, so it may be a read error. This chain connects TRBV7-2 to TRBJ2-7; D uncertain. The CDR3 has 13 amino acids. Germline V gives CDR1 SGHTA, CDR2 FQGNSA. The germline V and J ends were trimmed by 3 bases and 5 bases, with 11 bases remaining between them. CDR3 residues: CASSFDIRDEQYF. DNA of the CDR3: TGTGCCAGCAGCTTCGACATCAGAGACGAGCAGTACTTC.

CDR3 amino acids: CASSQDWTGIAALYEQYF. As DNA, the CDR3 is TGCGCCAGCAGCCAAGATTGGACAGGGATCGCGGCGCTGTACGAGCAGTACTTC. The rearrangement uses TRBV4-1 and TRBJ2-7, with 8 positions matching TRBD1. The CDR3 extends over 18 amino acids. Germline trimming cut 0 bases from V and 4 bases from J; bases unmatched to any gene: 14. Germline V CDR1 and CDR2: MGHRA, YSYEKL.

This chain connects TRBV5-1 to TRBJ2-7; TRBD2 is a possible D gene (6 bases). Germline values: CDR1 SGHRS, CDR2 YFSETQ. The CDR3 is made up of 16 amino acids. V lost 2 bases and J lost 1, with 16 bases in between. CDR3 in amino acids: CASSFRAGLMSYEQYF. The CDR3 DNA follows: TGCGCCAGCAGCTTTCGGGCGGGACTCATGTCCTACGAGCAGTACTTC.

The chain has TRBV13 and TRBJ1-1, with D possibly being TRBD1 (5 bases). Looked up from germline, CDR1 is PRHDT and CDR2 is FYEKMQ (reference sequence). V was cut by 7 bases and J by 1 base, with 16 bases left in between. The CDR3 covers 15 residues. In DNA, the CDR3 is TGTGCCAGCAACGGACGGGACGGCGGGAACACTGAAGCTTTCTTT. Protein sequence: CASNGRDGGNTEAFF.

The chain carries TRBV27 and TRBJ2-4; TRBD2 matches at 13 bases. The DNA matches TRBJ2-7 better at its end, which makes the J call doubtful. The germline gives CDR1 MNHEY, CDR2 SMNVEV (reference sequence). The CDR3 contains 15 residues. The CDR3 loop is CASSPGTSGTSEQYF. The CDR3 region has the DNA TGTGCCAGCAGTCCCGGGACTAGCGGGACGAGCGAGCAGTACTTC.

For this clonotype: In this CDR3 the conserved last residue, phenylalanine or tryptophan, is missing, so a read error is likely. The chain has TRBV7-6 and TRBJ2-1; 8 bases are shared with TRBD1. The V segment lost 1 base and the J segment 6 bases; nucleotides outside the gene matches: 8. Germline values: CDR1 SGHVS, CDR2 FNYEAQ. The CDR3 is 16 amino acids. The chain's CDR3 is CASSLVTGDGLNEQFS. The CDR3, as DNA: TGTGCCAGCAGCTTAGTGACAGGGGATGGTCTCAATGAGCAGTTCTCC.

The rearrangement uses TRBV24-1 and TRBJ2-6, with D tentatively TRBD2 (6 bases). The V and J ends lost 4 bases and 3 bases respectively, with 18 bases between them. The CDR3 is 18 residues long. Germline V gives CDR1 KGHDR, CDR2 SFDVKD. The CDR3 DNA reads as TGTGCCACCAGTGAGGCCCCGGGACTCCCGGGTGGGGCCAACGTCCTGACTTTC. Its translation is CATSEAPGLPGGANVLTF.

Details on this clonotype: A much more abundant neighbour one base away suggests this may be a read error. The chain couples TRBV6-6 to TRBJ1-2, with D tentatively TRBD1 (6 bases). The germline gives CDR1 MNHNY, CDR2 SVGAGI (reference sequence). V lost 2 bases, J lost 12 bases, and 22 bases lay in between. The CDR3 contains 15 residues. CDR3: CASSYPMGGQRGHTF. As DNA, the CDR3 is TGTGCCAGCAGTTACCCGATGGGGGGACAAAGGGGCCACACCTTC.

The chain combines TRBV28 with TRBJ1-5; D perhaps matches TRBD1 (5 bases). The CDR3 has 13 amino acids. V was clipped by 10 bases and J by 0 bases, with 10 bases between them. In germline, CDR1 is MDHEN, CDR2 SYDVKM. CDR3 DNA sequence: TGTGCCATCCTACAGGATAGCAATCAGCCCCAGCATTTT. It is translated as CAILQDSNQPQHF. Full variable domain (rest looked up from reference TRBV28 and TRBJ1-5): DVKVTQSSRYLVKRTGEKVFLECVQDMDHENMFWYRQDPGLGLRLIYFSYDVKMKEKGDIPEGYSVSREKKERFSLILESASTNQTSMYLCAILQDSNQPQHFGDGTRLSIL.

A note on this clonotype: Lacking the conserved final phenylalanine or tryptophan, this CDR3 likely reflects a read error. The gene calls are TRBV29-1 and TRBJ2-7, with D unresolved. The germline gives CDR1 SQVTM, CDR2 ANQGSEA. This CDR3 has 14 residues. Trimming removed 1 base from V and 0 bases from J, with 10 bases in between. CDR3 residues: CSVEGQESSYEQYL. DNA of the CDR3: TGCAGCGTTGAAGGGCAGGAAAGCTCCTACGAGCAGTACTTG.

Only a few counts were recorded for this clonotype. The chain uses TRBV12-3 or TRBV12-4 and TRBJ2-4; D gene unclear. The V and J ends lost 6 bases and 6 bases respectively, with 18 bases between them. This CDR3 contains 15 residues. The CDR3 is CASSRHESRPNIQYF. Here the CDR3 DNA reads TGTGCCAGCAGCCGACATGAATCTAGGCCAAACATTCAGTACTTC.

This chain uses TRBV7-2 with TRBJ1-2; tentatively, D is TRBD1 (6 bases). V gave up 3 bases and J gave up 8 bases, with 22 bases separating them. Germline CDR1 SGHTA, CDR2 FQGNSA. The CDR3 runs to 16 residues. The CDR3: CASSFGPTGGPRGYTF. The CDR3, as DNA: TGTGCCAGCAGCTTTGGCCCGACGGGGGGCCCGAGGGGCTACACCTTC. Full variable domain (missing parts from reference TRBV7-2 and TRBJ1-2): GAGVSQSPSNKVTEKGKDVELRCDPISGHTALYWYRQSLGQGLEFLIYFQGNSAPDKSGLPSDRFSAERTGGSVSTLTIQRTQQEDSAVYLCASSFGPTGGPRGYTFGSGTRLTVV.

The rearrangement links TRBV4-1 to TRBJ1-5; 10 nucleotides line up with TRBD1. The CDR3 is 16 residues long. J gave up 0 bases and V 3 bases, and 2 bases lay outside the gene matches. CDR1 MGHRA and CDR2 YSYEKL come from the germline V gene. CDR3 sequence reads: CASSHGQGVSNQPQHF. The CDR3 nucleotides read TGCGCCAGCAGCCACGGACAGGGGGTTAGCAATCAGCCCCAGCATTTT.

The gene calls are TRBV12-3 or TRBV12-4 and TRBJ2-3; D ambiguous. The CDR3 runs to 16 residues. Trimming left V 7 bases short and J 3 bases short, with 20 bases between. CDR3 loop: CASTIPTAMRTDTQYF. The CDR3 coding sequence is TGTGCCAGCACCATCCCGACGGCGATGCGAACAGATACGCAGTATTTT.

In the case of this clonotype: A much bigger clone sits one base away, suggesting this may be a read error. V and J are TRBV15 and TRBJ2-1, with D possibly being TRBD2 (6 bases). This CDR3 has 15 amino acids. Germline values: CDR1 LNHNV, CDR2 YYDKDF (reference sequence). CDR3 nucleotides: TGTGCCACCAGCGGCGGACGAGGGAGGAATAATGAGCAGGTCTTC. It codes for CATSGGRGRNNEQVF.

This chain links TRBV20-1 with TRBJ1-5; TRBD1 aligns across 8 bases. The junction had 5 bases not matched to a gene; V was cut back by 3 bases and J by 1 base. This CDR3 has 15 residues. The germline CDR1 and CDR2 sequences are DFQATT and SNEGSKA (reference sequence). CDR3 sequence reads: CSASQGATSNQPQHF. CDR3 nucleotide sequence: TGCAGTGCTAGTCAGGGGGCTACGAGCAATCAGCCCCAGCATTTT.

This clonotype occurred a few times. This chain links TRBV5-1 with TRBJ2-2, with D perhaps TRBD2 (5 bases). The germline CDR1 and CDR2 sequences are SGHRS and YFSETQ. This CDR3 is 16 amino acids long. Trimming stripped 3 bases from V and 4 bases from J, with 16 bases between. The CDR3 loop is CASSSNVPRGTGELFF. CDR3 coding DNA: TGCGCCAGCAGCTCTAATGTTCCCCGGGGCACCGGGGAGCTGTTTTTT.

This clonotype showed up just a few times. This rearrangement joins TRBV6-6 to TRBJ2-2; 7 bases match TRBD1. V lost 6 bases to trimming and J lost 7 bases; unmatched junction nucleotides: 8. The CDR3 is 14 residues long. From germline, CDR1 is MNHNY and CDR2 SVGAGI (reference sequence). Here the CDR3 DNA reads TGTGCCAGCAGAAAAAGGGGGCAGAGCGGGGAGCTGTTTTTT. It yields the protein CASRKRGQSGELFF.